These 17 T cell receptor beta chains originate from one sample sequenced in a study of shared clonotypes between healthy human individuals. The method was immunoSEQ multiplex PCR; TCRdb's version includes in-frame clones alone and lacks a portion of them. The table shows 1.5 million to 2.5 million clones, with less than 95% occurring only once. Selected positively for CCR7 and CD45RO-negative, naive CD8 cells excluded terminally differentiated effector memory CD45RA+ cells. Material: naive CD8+ T cells sorted from blood. These TCRs come from a man younger than 30 in good health.

The chain couples TRBV6-5 to TRBJ1-6; 7 bases fit TRBD1. Germline V gene data show CDR1 as MNHEY and CDR2 as SVGAGI. The J segment lost 4 bases and the V segment lost 2 bases, leaving 2 bases of the junction unmatched. The CDR3 runs to 15 residues. The CDR3 protein is CASSYQGQYNSPLHF. CDR3 sequence (DNA): TGTGCCAGCAGTTACCAGGGACAGTATAATTCACCCCTCCACTTT.

The chain carries TRBV5-4 and TRBJ1-2, with 8 bases lining up with TRBD1. Germline V CDR1 and CDR2: SGHNT, YYREEE (reference sequence). V trimming: 4 bases; J trimming: 4 bases; junction bases outside the gene matches: 9. This CDR3 contains 15 residues. DNA of the CDR3: TGTGCCAGCAGCGCGAAGGACAGGGCTGGCTATGGCTACACCTTC. This encodes CASSAKDRAGYGYTF.

The chain uses TRBV4-1 and TRBJ2-6; D is possibly TRBD2 (5 bases). The V end was cut by 1 base, the J end by 3 bases, with 7 bases between. Germline values: CDR1 MGHRA, CDR2 YSYEKL. The CDR3 contains 15 residues. The CDR3: CASSQGLIGANVLTF. The DNA for the CDR3 is TGCGCCAGCAGCCAAGGACTAATTGGGGCCAACGTCCTGACTTTC.

The V call is TRBV9, the J call TRBJ2-5; D is uncertain. V dropped 2 bases and J dropped 4 bases, with 12 bases sitting between them. Germline V gene data show CDR1 as SGDLS and CDR2 as YYNGEE. This CDR3 comprises 14 residues. This chain's CDR3 is CASSVDGELETQYF. CDR3 DNA: TGTGCCAGCAGCGTTGACGGAGAATTAGAGACCCAGTACTTC.

This rearrangement joins TRBV4-1 to TRBJ2-2; 11 nucleotides agree with TRBD2. CDR1 and CDR2 (germline): MGHRA, YSYEKL. After removal of 4 bases from V and 2 bases from J, the junction contained 6 bases not matched to a gene. CDR3 size: 17 residues. DNA of the CDR3: TGCGCCAGCAGCCCCAGACTAGCGGGACTAAACACCGGGGAGCTGTTTTTT. This encodes CASSPRLAGLNTGELFF.

The chain recombines TRBV6-6 with TRBJ2-2, with a tentative D call TRBD2 (7 bases). The CDR3 is 14 residues long. Between the trimmed V and J ends, which lost 8 bases and 6 bases, there was a span of 16 bases. Germline V gives CDR1 MNHNY, CDR2 SVGAGI (reference sequence). The CDR3 DNA reads as TGTGCCAGCGACCTAGGGGGGGTCCCCGGGGAGCTGTTTTTT. Residues: CASDLGGVPGELFF.

The chain carries TRBV6-5 and TRBJ1-1; the D is unclear. V gave up 1 base and J gave up 7 bases, with 16 bases separating them. The CDR3 spans 15 residues. The germline V gene has CDR1 MNHEY and CDR2 SVGAGI. As DNA, the CDR3 is TGTGCCAGCAGTTACTTGCCGGAGGGTCTTGGTGAAGCTTTCTTT. It encodes CASSYLPEGLGEAFF.

V usage is TRBV7-9 and J usage is TRBJ1-1; D gene ambiguous. The V gene lost 4 bases and the J gene lost 1 base, with 13 bases spanning the gap. The CDR3 runs to 15 residues. Germline-derived CDR1 and CDR2 are SEHNR and FQNEAQ (reference sequence). The CDR3 DNA sequence: TGTGCCAGCAGCTACTACGAGCACGCGAACACTGAAGCTTTCTTT. Translation: CASSYYEHANTEAFF.

In its sample, this clone was seen once. The chain joins TRBV28 to TRBJ1-2, with TRBD1 matching over 7 bases. J was trimmed by 6 bases and V by 6 bases; bases with no gene match: 19. The germline V gene has CDR1 MDHEN and CDR2 SYDVKM. The CDR3 spans 17 residues. CDR3 nucleotides: TGTGCCAGCAGATTAATCGGGACAGCGGGGTATTTGGATGGCTACACCTTC. Its protein is CASRLIGTAGYLDGYTF.

As regards this clone: Other DNA sequences in the sample encode the same CDR3. The J gene is TRBJ2-7, the V gene TRBV15; possible D gene TRBD2, 6 bases. The germline CDR1 and CDR2 sequences are LNHNV and YYDKDF (reference sequence). There are 14 residues in the CDR3. V lost 0 bases and J 3 bases, leaving 9 bases between the germline ends. This chain's CDR3 is CATSRDRGSYEQYF. The CDR3 coding sequence is TGTGCCACCAGCAGAGATCGGGGGAGCTACGAGCAGTACTTC.

Only one count was recorded for this clone. The rearrangement uses TRBV4-1 and TRBJ1-2; possibly TRBD1 for D (6 bases). In germline, CDR1 is MGHRA, CDR2 YSYEKL. The CDR3 loop spans 13 amino acids. Between the trimmed V and J ends, which lost 4 bases and 8 bases, there was a span of 14 bases. CDR3 sequence (DNA): TGCGCCAGCAGCCCCACAGGGACTGAAGGCTACACCTTC. Protein product: CASSPTGTEGYTF.

The V call is TRBV7-9, the J call TRBJ1-2, with 9 positions matching TRBD1. Germline CDR1 and CDR2: SEHNR and FQNEAQ (reference sequence). Unmatched junction bases numbered 6, after V lost 7 bases and J lost 6 bases. This CDR3 has 13 amino acids. CDR3 DNA: TGTGCCAGCATCGTGACAGGGGGTAATGGCTACACCTTC. Protein product: CASIVTGGNGYTF.

Worth noting for this clone: Germline and junction disagree at one end, which may indicate a read error. V usage is TRBV6-1 and J usage is TRBJ2-7, with a possible D match to TRBD2 (7 bases). The germline V gene encodes CDR1 MNHNS and CDR2 SASEGT. The CDR3 contains 14 residues. The CDR3 protein is CASGERGASYEQYF. The CDR3 coding sequence is TGTGCCAGCGGTGAACGGGGGGCCTCCTACGAGCAGTACTTC.

This chain links TRBV7-2 with TRBJ1-5; possible D gene TRBD1, 6 bases. The germline V gene encodes CDR1 SGHTA and CDR2 FQGNSA. The CDR3 runs to 13 residues. The ends were cut back, 3 bases at V and 5 bases at J, with 8 bases in the middle. CDR3 in DNA: TGTGCCAGCAGCTTTGAGGGGGATCAGCCCCAGCATTTT. Its translation: CASSFEGDQPQHF.

Concerning this clone: One end of the junction varies from germline; a read error may be responsible. The rearrangement joins TRBV11-2 to TRBJ1-4; no clear D gene. CDR3 size: 12 residues. CDR1 and CDR2 (germline): SGHAT, FQNNGV. The DNA for the CDR3 is TGTGCCAGCAGCTTAATCGGCTTGGCGGTCGAGTTT. This sequence encodes CASSLIGLAVEF.

This chain connects TRBV29-1 to TRBJ2-5; 7 bases align to TRBD1. V was clipped by 2 bases and J by 5 bases; unmatched bases: 5. The CDR3 covers 13 residues. Germline CDR1 SQVTM, CDR2 ANQGSEA. The CDR3 region has the DNA TGCAGCGTTGAACCACAGGGGTGGGAGACCCAGTACTTC. This encodes CSVEPQGWETQYF.

This chain joins TRBV18 and TRBJ2-5, with a weak D call TRBD2 (5 bases). Germline V gene data show CDR1 as KGHSH and CDR2 as LQKENI. V was pared by 0 bases and J by 5 bases, with 13 bases between. This CDR3 has 15 amino acids. For the CDR3, the DNA is TGTGCCAGCTCACCACCGCCGGGGATGGGGGAGACCCAGTACTTC. This gives the protein CASSPPPGMGETQYF.